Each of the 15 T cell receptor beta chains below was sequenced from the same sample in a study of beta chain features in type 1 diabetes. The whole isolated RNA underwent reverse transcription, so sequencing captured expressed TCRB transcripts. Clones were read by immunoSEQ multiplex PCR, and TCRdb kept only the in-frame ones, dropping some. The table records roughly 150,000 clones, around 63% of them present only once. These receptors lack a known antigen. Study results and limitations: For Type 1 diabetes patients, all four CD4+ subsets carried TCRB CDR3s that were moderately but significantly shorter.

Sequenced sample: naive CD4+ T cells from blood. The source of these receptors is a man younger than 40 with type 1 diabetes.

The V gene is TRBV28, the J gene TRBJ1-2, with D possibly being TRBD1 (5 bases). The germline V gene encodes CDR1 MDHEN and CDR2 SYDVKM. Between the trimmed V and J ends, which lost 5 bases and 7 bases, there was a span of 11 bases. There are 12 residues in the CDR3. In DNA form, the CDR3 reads TGTGCCAGCAGTCCCGGGACGTTTGGCTACACCTTC. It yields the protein CASSPGTFGYTF.

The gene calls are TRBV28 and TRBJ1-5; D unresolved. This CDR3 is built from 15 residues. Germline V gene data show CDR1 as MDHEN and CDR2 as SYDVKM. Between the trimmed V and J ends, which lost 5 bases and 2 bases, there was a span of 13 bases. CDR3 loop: CASSPPGRGNQPQHF. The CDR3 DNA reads TGTGCCAGCAGTCCCCCGGGAAGGGGCAATCAGCCCCAGCATTTT.

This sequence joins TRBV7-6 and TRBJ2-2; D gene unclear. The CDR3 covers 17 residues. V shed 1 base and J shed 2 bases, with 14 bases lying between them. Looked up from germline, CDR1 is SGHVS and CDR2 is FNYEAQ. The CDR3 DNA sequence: TGTGCCAGCAGCTTAGTCCAGAACGATTTAAACACCGGGGAGCTGTTTTTT. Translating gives CASSLVQNDLNTGELFF.

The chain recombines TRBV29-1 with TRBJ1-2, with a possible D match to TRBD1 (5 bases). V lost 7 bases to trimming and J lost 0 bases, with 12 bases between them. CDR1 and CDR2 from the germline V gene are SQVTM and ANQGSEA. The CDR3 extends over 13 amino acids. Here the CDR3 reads CSASLTANYGYTF. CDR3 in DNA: TGCAGCGCCTCCCTGACAGCTAACTATGGCTACACCTTC.

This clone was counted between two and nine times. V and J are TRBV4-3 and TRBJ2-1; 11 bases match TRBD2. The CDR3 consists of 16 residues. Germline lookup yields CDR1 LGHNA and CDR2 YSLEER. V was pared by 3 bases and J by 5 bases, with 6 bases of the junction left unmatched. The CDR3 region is CASSQLTSGGNNEQFF. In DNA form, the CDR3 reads TGCGCCAGCAGCCAGCTAACTAGCGGGGGAAACAATGAGCAGTTCTTC.

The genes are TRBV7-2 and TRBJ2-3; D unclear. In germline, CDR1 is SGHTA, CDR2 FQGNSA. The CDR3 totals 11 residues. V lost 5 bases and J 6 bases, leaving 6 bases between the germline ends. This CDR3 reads CASSRVDTQYF. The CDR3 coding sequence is TGTGCCAGCAGCCGCGTGGATACGCAGTATTTT.

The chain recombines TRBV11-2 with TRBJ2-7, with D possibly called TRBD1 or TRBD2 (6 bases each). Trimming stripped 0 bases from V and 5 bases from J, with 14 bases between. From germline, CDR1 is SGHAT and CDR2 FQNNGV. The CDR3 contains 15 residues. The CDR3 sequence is CASSLEPEGGHEQYF. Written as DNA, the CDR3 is TGTGCCAGCAGCTTAGAACCGGAGGGGGGCCACGAGCAGTACTTC.

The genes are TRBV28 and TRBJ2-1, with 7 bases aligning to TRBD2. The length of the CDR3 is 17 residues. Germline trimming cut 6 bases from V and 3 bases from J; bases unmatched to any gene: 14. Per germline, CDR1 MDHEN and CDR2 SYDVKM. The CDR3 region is CASSPPGAGNVYNEQFF. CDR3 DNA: TGTGCCAGCAGCCCCCCGGGAGCGGGAAATGTCTACAATGAGCAGTTCTTC.

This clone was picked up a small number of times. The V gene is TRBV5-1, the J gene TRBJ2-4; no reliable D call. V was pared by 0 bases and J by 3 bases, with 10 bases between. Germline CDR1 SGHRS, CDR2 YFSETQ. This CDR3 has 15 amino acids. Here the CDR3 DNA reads TGCGCCAGCAGCTTGGAATCGGGCAGCAAAAACATTCAGTACTTC. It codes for CASSLESGSKNIQYF.

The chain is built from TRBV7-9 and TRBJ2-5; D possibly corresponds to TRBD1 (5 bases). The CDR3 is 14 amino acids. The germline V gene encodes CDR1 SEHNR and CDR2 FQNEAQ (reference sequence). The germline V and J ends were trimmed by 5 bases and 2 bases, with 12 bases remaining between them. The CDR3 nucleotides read TGTGCCAGCAGCCCTTCGACAGCACAAGAGACCCAGTACTTC. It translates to CASSPSTAQETQYF.

The CDR3 is CASGVNRGDTQYF. Here the CDR3 DNA reads TGTGCCAGCGGAGTAAACAGGGGCGATACGCAGTATTTT. The chain has TRBV2 and TRBJ2-3, with 7 bases that match TRBD1. The germline CDR1 and CDR2 sequences are SNHLY and FYNNEI. The V segment lost 8 bases and the J segment 6 bases; nucleotides outside the gene matches: 8. The CDR3 has 13 residues.

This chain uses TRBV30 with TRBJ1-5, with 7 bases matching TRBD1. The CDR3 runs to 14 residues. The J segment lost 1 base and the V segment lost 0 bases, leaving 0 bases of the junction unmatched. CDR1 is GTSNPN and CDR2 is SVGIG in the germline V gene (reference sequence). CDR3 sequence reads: CAWSVTGSNQPQHF. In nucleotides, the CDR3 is TGTGCCTGGAGTGTGACAGGGAGCAATCAGCCCCAGCATTTT.

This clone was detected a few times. In DNA, the CDR3 is TGCAGCGGTGGTTGGCGCCCCCGAGATACGCAGTATTTT. Translation gives CSGGWRPRDTQYF. The rearrangement joins TRBV29-1 to TRBJ2-3; no clear D gene. V was trimmed by 7 bases and J by 5 bases, leaving 16 bases between them. CDR3 length: 13 amino acids. CDR1 is SQVTM, CDR2 ANQGSEA, per germline.

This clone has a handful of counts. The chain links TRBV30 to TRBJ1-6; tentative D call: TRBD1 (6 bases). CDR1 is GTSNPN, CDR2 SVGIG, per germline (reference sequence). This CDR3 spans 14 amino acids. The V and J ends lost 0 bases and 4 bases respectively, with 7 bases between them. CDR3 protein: CAWSVQGYNSPLHF. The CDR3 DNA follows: TGTGCCTGGAGTGTACAGGGATATAATTCACCCCTCCACTTT. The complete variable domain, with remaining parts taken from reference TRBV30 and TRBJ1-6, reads SQTIHQWPATLVQPVGSPLSLECTVEGTSNPNLYWYRQAAGRGLQLLFYSVGIGQISSEVPQNLSASRPQDRQFILSSKKLLLSDSGFYLCAWSVQGYNSPLHFGNGTRLTVT.

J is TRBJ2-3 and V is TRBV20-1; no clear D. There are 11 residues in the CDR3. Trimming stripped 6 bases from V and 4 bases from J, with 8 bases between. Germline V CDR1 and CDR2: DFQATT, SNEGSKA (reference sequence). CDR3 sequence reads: CSAVSSDTQYF. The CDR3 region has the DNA TGCAGTGCCGTCTCGTCAGATACGCAGTATTTT.